The 30 T cell receptor beta chains given below trace back to one sample, sequenced in a study of post-analysis software for immune sequencing data. Study outcomes and limitations: With TRBV5-6, TRBV5-1 and TRBV20-1 included, about five TRBV segments were more frequent in patients than in controls.

Incorporated into the TCR beta cDNA libraries were unique molecular identifiers, which served to reduce PCR and sequencing biases. TCRdb used MiXCR to reprocess the PCR reads, holding one entry per CDR3 protein. Among some 500,000 distinct CDR3 sequences listed, over 35% were seen once. No cognate antigen is known for these TCRs. Sequencing was performed on blood. The source is a girl aged 10 to 17 with multiple sclerosis.

The chain carries TRBV7-8 and TRBJ1-2, with 8 bases identical to TRBD1. The V segment lost 1 base and the J segment 0 bases; nucleotides outside the gene matches: 13. The V gene's germline CDR1 is SGHVS and CDR2 FQNEAQ. The CDR3 contains 19 residues. Here the CDR3 reads CASSLGVRTGTITNYGYTF. The CDR3 region has the DNA TGTGCCAGCAGCTTAGGGGTCCGGACAGGGACTATAACTAACTATGGCTACACCTTC.

V is TRBV29-1 and J is TRBJ1-1, with D possibly being TRBD1 (5 bases). V lost 4 bases, J lost 5 bases, and 11 bases lay in between. The CDR3 loop spans 12 amino acids. The V gene's germline CDR1 is SQVTM and CDR2 ANQGSEA. CDR3 DNA: TGCAGCGTTGTAACCTGGGGGACTGAAGCTTTCTTT. Protein: CSVVTWGTEAFF.

This chain links TRBV4-1 with TRBJ2-5, with no clear D. V was cut by 1 base and J by 0 bases, with 12 bases left in between. This CDR3 has 16 residues. CDR1 MGHRA and CDR2 YSYEKL come from the germline V gene. CDR3 amino acids: CASSQGVTQYQETQYF. Here the CDR3 DNA reads TGCGCCAGCAGCCAAGGGGTGACACAGTACCAAGAGACCCAGTACTTC.

This clonotype was seen more than once but under ten times. The junction departs from the called germline gene at one end, perhaps through a read error. This chain connects TRBV5-1 to TRBJ2-7, with TRBD1 matching over 11 bases. The CDR3 sequence is 15 residues long. CDR1 and CDR2 (germline): SGHRS, YFSETQ. The CDR3 DNA is TGCGCCAGCAGCATTGGGACAGGGGGGTCCTACGAGCGGTACTTC. It translates to CASSIGTGGSYERYF.

This clonotype occurred once. The chain carries TRBV20-1 and TRBJ2-1, with 14 bases aligning to TRBD2. Trimming at V came to 5 bases and at J to 13 bases, leaving 16 bases not matched to a gene. Germline CDR1 and CDR2: DFQATT and SNEGSKA (reference sequence). This CDR3 spans 16 amino acids. Here the CDR3 DNA reads TGCAGTGCTGCCGGACTAGCGGGAGGATTTCTAAAGACCCAGTTCTTC. It specifies CSAAGLAGGFLKTQFF.

Many counts were recorded for this clonotype. V is TRBV29-1 and J is TRBJ2-3, with no clear D. Trimming removed 1 base at V and 0 bases at J, with 5 bases between. The CDR3 extends over 13 amino acids. The germline CDR1 and CDR2 sequences are SQVTM and ANQGSEA. The CDR3 sequence is CSVEVGSTDTQYF. CDR3 nucleotides: TGCAGCGTTGAAGTTGGTAGCACAGATACGCAGTATTTT.

The CDR3 coding sequence is TGTGCCAGCAGCTCACAGGGAGACAATGAGCAGTTCTTC. As protein: CASSSQGDNEQFF. This chain links TRBV7-3 with TRBJ2-1, with D maybe TRBD1 (6 bases). This CDR3 comprises 13 residues. Trimming cost V 4 bases and J 5 bases, with 9 bases left between them. The V gene's germline CDR1 is SGHTA and CDR2 FQGTGA.

This clonotype occurred a few times. The chain recombines TRBV13 with TRBJ2-7; perhaps D is TRBD1 or TRBD2 (5 bases each). Looked up from germline, CDR1 is PRHDT and CDR2 is FYEKMQ (reference sequence). The CDR3 sequence is 12 residues long. V was shortened by 5 bases and J by 8 bases, with 13 bases between the two germline ends. CDR3 in amino acids: CASSPPVGQQYF. DNA for the CDR3: TGTGCCAGCAGCCCCCCGGTGGGACAGCAGTACTTC.

The V and J genes are TRBV6-2 or TRBV6-3 and TRBJ2-7; no reliable D call. Germline CDR1 reads MNHEY; CDR2 reads SVGEGT. This CDR3 is 12 amino acids long. V lost 6 bases and J 3 bases, leaving 9 bases between the germline ends. CDR3 protein: CASSRLDYEQYF. The CDR3 DNA reads TGTGCCAGCAGCCGCCTAGACTACGAGCAGTACTTC.

V and J are TRBV18 and TRBJ2-7, with D possibly TRBD2 on 6 matching bases. Germline V lookup: CDR1 KGHSH, CDR2 LQKENI. V was cut by 2 bases and J by 6 bases, with 17 bases left in between. The CDR3 is 15 amino acids. CDR3 coding DNA: TGTGCCAGCTCACCATATGGCCCCGGGGGAAGCGAGCAGTACTTC. This codes for CASSPYGPGGSEQYF.

DNA of the CDR3: TGTGCCAGCAGCTTATTTGGGCCCCTTCGGGGGGGCTCCTACAATGAGCAGTTCTTC. Protein sequence: CASSLFGPLRGGSYNEQFF. The rearrangement uses TRBV7-3 and TRBJ2-1; 8 bases line up with TRBD2. Germline V lookup: CDR1 SGHTA, CDR2 FQGTGA. CDR3 length: 19 residues. Trimming at V came to 2 bases and at J to 0 bases, leaving 12 bases not matched to a gene.

The CDR3 region has the DNA TGTGCCAGCAGCCAAGAGGCAGGATTCACAGATACGCAGTATTTT. It yields the protein CASSQEAGFTDTQYF. The chain couples TRBV4-2 to TRBJ2-3; D gene ambiguous. From germline, CDR1 is LGHNA and CDR2 YNFKEQ. There are 15 residues in the CDR3. V was cut by 0 bases and J by 2 bases, with 9 bases left in between.

Points on this clonotype: A single base separates this from a much larger clone, so it may be a read error. The chain couples TRBV12-3 or TRBV12-4 to TRBJ1-2; TRBD1 matches at 8 bases. The CDR3 spans 12 residues. Losses at the gene ends were 10 bases for V and 10 bases for J; bases not matched to a gene: 11. CDR3 nucleotides: TGTGCCATTCTAGGACAGGGTCTGCACTACACCTTC. This codes for CAILGQGLHYTF.

The chain combines TRBV5-1 with TRBJ2-1; maybe TRBD1 (7 bases). Germline V gene data show CDR1 as SGHRS and CDR2 as YFSETQ. The CDR3 extends over 14 amino acids. The ends were cut back, 4 bases at V and 5 bases at J, with 13 bases in the middle. CDR3 region: CASSAGQFNNEQFF. The CDR3 DNA reads TGCGCCAGCAGCGCGGGACAGTTCAACAATGAGCAGTTCTTC.

The chain has TRBV20-1 and TRBJ2-2; D possibly uses TRBD1 or TRBD2 (5 bases each). V lost 6 bases and J lost 6, with 14 bases in between. The CDR3 is 13 residues long. The germline CDR1 and CDR2 sequences are DFQATT and SNEGSKA (reference sequence). The CDR3 bases are TGCAGTGCAGGGGAATTCGGGGCCGGGGAGCTGTTTTTT. Translated: CSAGEFGAGELFF.

This clonotype has just a few counts. The rearrangement links TRBV7-3 to TRBJ2-7; the match to TRBD2 covers 10 bases. This CDR3 is built from 14 residues. V dropped 5 bases and J dropped 5; count of bases not matched to a gene: 6. CDR1 and CDR2 (germline): SGHTA, FQGTGA. CDR3 region: CASSAGLAGDEQYF. The CDR3 nucleotides are TGTGCCAGCAGCGCAGGTCTAGCGGGAGACGAGCAGTACTTC.

The chain couples TRBV7-9 to TRBJ1-2; possible D gene TRBD1, 6 bases. The CDR3 consists of 14 residues. Germline assignment: CDR1 SEHNR and CDR2 FQNEAQ (reference sequence). The V gene lost 4 bases and the J gene lost 7 bases, with 16 bases spanning the gap. The CDR3, as DNA: TGTGCCAGCAGCTACGACAGGCGTGCAAGTGGCTACACCTTC. This gives the protein CASSYDRRASGYTF.

V usage is TRBV7-8 and J usage is TRBJ2-4, with 8 nucleotides matching TRBD1. The J call may not be correct, given that the DNA end is closer to TRBJ2-7. Germline V lookup: CDR1 SGHVS, CDR2 FQNEAQ. CDR3 length equals 18 residues. The CDR3 loop is CASSLVGRQDRARYEQYF. The CDR3 DNA reads as TGTGCCAGCAGCTTAGTGGGACGACAGGACAGGGCCCGTTACGAGCAGTACTTC.

The genes are TRBV28 and TRBJ2-7; D gene unclear. The ends were cut back, 6 bases at V and 2 bases at J, with 14 bases in the middle. The CDR3 spans 14 residues. Germline CDR1 reads MDHEN; CDR2 reads SYDVKM. CDR3 region: CASSPARSTYEQYF. In nucleotides, the CDR3 is TGTGCCAGCAGCCCCGCCAGATCAACCTACGAGCAGTACTTC.

The chain couples TRBV5-1 to TRBJ2-1; 7 nucleotides match TRBD2. The CDR3 runs to 16 residues. The V and J ends lost 5 bases and 4 bases, in that order; junction bases with no gene match: 12. Germline V lookup: CDR1 SGHRS, CDR2 YFSETQ. Written as DNA, the CDR3 is TGCGCCAGCAGGGCTAGTGTAGCCGGGGGGTACAATGAGCAGTTCTTC. This translates into CASRASVAGGYNEQFF.

CDR3 DNA sequence: TGTGCCAGCAGTTTACCGCAGCGAGGGGCTAGCGCCTACGAGCAGTACTTC. Protein sequence: CASSLPQRGASAYEQYF. This chain uses TRBV6-2 or TRBV6-3 with TRBJ2-7; a possible D gene is TRBD2 (6 bases). From germline, CDR1 is MNHEY and CDR2 SVGEGT. The CDR3 has 17 residues. The germline V and J ends were trimmed by 4 bases and 2 bases, with 21 bases remaining between them.

The table lists this clonotype with a count of one. This chain uses TRBV15 with TRBJ2-7; the D gene is possibly TRBD2 (6 bases). This CDR3 is 13 amino acids long. Germline V gene data show CDR1 as LNHNV and CDR2 as YYDKDF (reference sequence). V was clipped by 0 bases and J by 7 bases, with 10 bases between them. The CDR3 DNA reads TGTGCCACCAGCAGAGATGGCCTAGCGGAGCAGTACTTC. This gives the protein CATSRDGLAEQYF.

This clonotype has more than one count but fewer than ten. The rearrangement uses TRBV27 and TRBJ1-2, with a possible D match to TRBD1 (5 bases). V was clipped by 1 base and J by 1 base, with 10 bases between them. Germline V CDR1 and CDR2: MNHEY, SMNVEV (reference sequence). There are 15 residues in the CDR3. CDR3 bases: TGTGCCAGCAGTTTATTCGGGACCGATAACTATGGCTACACCTTC. This codes for CASSLFGTDNYGYTF.

This rearrangement joins TRBV10-3 to TRBJ2-1; the D gene is possibly TRBD2 (5 bases). The CDR3 covers 14 residues. Trimming cost V 6 bases and J 5 bases, with 14 bases left between them. CDR1 ENHRY and CDR2 SYGVKD come from the germline V gene. The CDR3 is CAIRQREPNNEQFF. The DNA for the CDR3 is TGTGCCATCAGACAGAGGGAACCTAACAATGAGCAGTTCTTC.

The sample holds a few counts of this clonotype. The rearrangement joins TRBV29-1 to TRBJ2-7, with D uncertain. The germline V gene has CDR1 SQVTM and CDR2 ANQGSEA. Trimming took off 3 bases at V and 3 bases at J, with 6 bases between the two ends. The CDR3 runs to 11 residues. The CDR3 loop reads CSVEASYEQYF. Here the CDR3 DNA reads TGCAGCGTTGAGGCCAGCTACGAGCAGTACTTC.

This clonotype came up a few times. V and J are TRBV7-8 and TRBJ2-7; 10 bases map to TRBD1. V was clipped by 5 bases and J by 4 bases; unmatched bases: 8. Germline CDR1 reads SGHVS; CDR2 reads FQNEAQ. There are 15 residues in the CDR3. In DNA form, the CDR3 reads TGTGCCAGCAGCCGAGGACAGGGGGGTACATACGAGCAGTACTTC. Its translation: CASSRGQGGTYEQYF.

On this clonotype itself: One end of the junction fails to match germline, which may point to a read error. This chain connects TRBV6-2 or TRBV6-3 to TRBJ2-3; D remains ambiguous. CDR1 MNHEY and CDR2 SVGEGT come from the germline V gene. There are 14 residues in the CDR3. Written as DNA, the CDR3 is TGTCCCAGCAGTTACGACACGAGCACAGATACGCGGTATTTT. It yields the protein CPSSYDTSTDTRYF.

V usage is TRBV7-2 and J usage is TRBJ2-5, with D hard to call. Trimming stripped 5 bases from V and 8 bases from J, with 12 bases between. The CDR3 runs 12 residues. Germline CDR1 SGHTA, CDR2 FQGNSA. CDR3 nucleotides: TGTGCCAGCAGCCCCTTGAGAGACACCCAGTACTTC. As protein: CASSPLRDTQYF.

The sample holds a few counts of this clonotype. The V and J genes are TRBV20-1 and TRBJ1-5; D gene ambiguous. V dropped 3 bases and J dropped 0 bases, with 6 bases sitting between them. The CDR3 consists of 13 residues. Germline CDR1 is DFQATT and CDR2 is SNEGSKA (reference sequence). DNA for the CDR3: TGCAGTGCTAGTAAGGATAGCAATCAGCCCCAGCATTTT. Residues: CSASKDSNQPQHF.

The chain links TRBV5-1 to TRBJ1-4; 8 nucleotides match TRBD1. The CDR3 extends over 15 amino acids. Germline V gives CDR1 SGHRS, CDR2 YFSETQ. The V gene end was trimmed by 4 bases and the J gene end by 5 bases; junction bases not matched to a gene: 7. The CDR3 DNA is TGCGCCAGCAGCCCCAACAGGGGGGAAAATGAAAAACTGTTTTTT. Protein product: CASSPNRGENEKLFF.